The source of this TCR beta chain is a study of blood T cell repertoires in COVID-19. About the research overall: The United States, Italy and Spain supplied acute and convalescent COVID-19 samples. In each case, the material was cDNA or gDNA derived from T cells, B-cell-depleted T cells, or PBMCs.

As originally analysed: Reference gene primer amplification in the assay estimated nucleated cell counts. Data came from immunoSEQ multiplex PCR; TCRdb stores just in-frame clones and leaves some out. The V and J calls and clone size are taken from that table; D and trimming were inferred from the DNA. The data hold roughly 100,000 clones, with about 88% observed a single time. The ends lost 2 bases at V and 7 bases at J; junction bases unmatched: 4. From germline, CDR1 is MDHEN and CDR2 SYDVKM. This CDR3 is 13 amino acids long. Sample: peripheral blood. This rearrangement joins TRBV28 to TRBJ1-2; TRBD1 agrees at 7 bases. This receptor was obtained from a man in his fifties with active or convalescent COVID-19. The CDR3 region has the DNA TGTGCCAGCAGTTTAGACAGGGTTGCTGGCTACACCTTC. Translated, it gives CASSLDRVAGYTF.